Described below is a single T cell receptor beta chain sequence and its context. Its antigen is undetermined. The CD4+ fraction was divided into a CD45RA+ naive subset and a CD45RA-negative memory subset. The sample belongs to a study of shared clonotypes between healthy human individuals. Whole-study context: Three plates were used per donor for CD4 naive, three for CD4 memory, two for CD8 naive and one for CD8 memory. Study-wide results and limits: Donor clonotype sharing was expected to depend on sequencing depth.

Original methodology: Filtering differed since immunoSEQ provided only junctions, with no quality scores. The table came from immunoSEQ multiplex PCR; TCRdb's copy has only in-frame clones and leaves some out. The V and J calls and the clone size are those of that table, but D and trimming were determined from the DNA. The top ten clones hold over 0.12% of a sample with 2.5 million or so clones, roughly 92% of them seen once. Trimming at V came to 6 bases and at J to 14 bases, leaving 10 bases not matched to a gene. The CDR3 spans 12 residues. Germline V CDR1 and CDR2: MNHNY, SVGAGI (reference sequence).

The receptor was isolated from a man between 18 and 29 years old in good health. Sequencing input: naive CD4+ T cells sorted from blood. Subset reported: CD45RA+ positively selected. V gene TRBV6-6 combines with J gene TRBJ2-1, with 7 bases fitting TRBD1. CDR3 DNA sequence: TGTGCCAGCAGCACTACCGGGACAGTGAAGTTCTTC. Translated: CASSTTGTVKFF.